One sample yielded the 23 T cell receptor beta chains listed below, sequenced in a study of T cells expressing NK-cell markers. TCRdb reprocessed the 5' RACE reads, keeping one entry per CDR3 protein, no DNA. This sample's clone table lists about 190,000 distinct CDR3 sequences. Material for sequencing was blood T cells: a sorted CD56 or NKG2C T cell subset, CD4+ or CD8+ T cells, or bulk PBMC T cells (not recorded which). The origin of the receptors is a man between 18 and 69 years old in good health.

This sequence joins TRBV28 and TRBJ2-1; absent DNA, TCRdb's TRBD2 call cannot be checked. The CDR3 covers 17 residues. Per the germline V gene, CDR1 is MDHEN and CDR2 is SYDVKM. The CDR3: CASSTGLAGHSYNEQFF.

The chain links TRBV6-2 or TRBV6-3 to TRBJ2-1; no DNA is available, so the TRBD1 call from TCRdb remains unchecked. Germline V CDR1 and CDR2: MNHEY, SVGEGT. The CDR3 spans 14 residues. The chain's CDR3 is CASRDPGGDDEQFF.

The chain uses TRBV6-1 and TRBJ2-7; the TRBD1 assignment by TCRdb is unverifiable without DNA. Germline lookup yields CDR1 MNHNS and CDR2 SASEGT. The CDR3 runs 15 residues. The CDR3 is CASAAWGGRFYEQYF.

The chain is built from TRBV6-5 and TRBJ2-2. The CDR3 is made up of 16 amino acids. The germline V gene encodes CDR1 MNHEY and CDR2 SVGAGI. The CDR3 loop reads CASSYSPGENTGELFF.

V gene TRBV11-1 combines with J gene TRBJ2-6; the D call from TCRdb, TRBD2, cannot be confirmed without DNA. The CDR3 loop spans 18 amino acids. In germline, CDR1 is SGHAT, CDR2 FQDESV (reference sequence). The CDR3 is CASSLGGSLATGANVLTF.

The CDR3 loop is CASSLVSKANSPLHF. The J gene is TRBJ1-6, the V gene TRBV7-2; TCRdb's assignment of TRBD1 cannot be checked, as there is no DNA. Germline V CDR1 and CDR2: SGHTA, FQGNSA. This CDR3 region has 15 residues.

The rearrangement links TRBV3-1 to TRBJ2-1; the TCRdb call, TRBD2, lacks DNA for checking. The germline V gene encodes CDR1 LGHDT and CDR2 YNNKEL (reference sequence). This CDR3 is built from 16 residues. CDR3: CASSPLLAGGYNEQFF.

J is TRBJ1-5 and V is TRBV7-9; TCRdb indicates TRBD1, and absent DNA this call remains unverified. Looked up from germline, CDR1 is SEHNR and CDR2 is FQNEAQ (reference sequence). The CDR3 has 13 amino acids. This chain's CDR3 is CASKGQGNQPQHF.

The gene calls are TRBV5-6 and TRBJ2-7; no DNA is available, so the TRBD2 call from TCRdb remains unchecked. Germline values: CDR1 SGHDT, CDR2 YYEEEE. The CDR3 runs 14 residues. CDR3 protein: CASSGLAAPYEQYF.

This rearrangement joins TRBV11-2 to TRBJ2-2; checking the TCRdb D call of TRBD2 is not possible without DNA. There are 18 residues in the CDR3. Germline-derived CDR1 and CDR2 are SGHAT and FQNNGV. CDR3 amino acids: CASSPWGLAGGLPGELFF.

J is TRBJ1-4 and V is TRBV12-3 or TRBV12-4; TCRdb outputs TRBD1, but without DNA this stays unchecked. The length of the CDR3 is 14 residues. The CDR3 protein is CASSWTGNGEKLFF.

J is TRBJ1-1 and V is TRBV7-9; the TCRdb D gene call, TRBD1, has no DNA to confirm it. Germline V gene lookup returns CDR1 SEHNR and CDR2 FQNEAQ (reference sequence). This CDR3 spans 15 amino acids. CDR3 sequence: CASSAWTGVGTEAFF.

The V and J genes are TRBV7-9 and TRBJ2-5; TCRdb picks TRBD1, but there is no DNA to check that call. The CDR3 is made up of 13 amino acids. Germline V gene data show CDR1 as SEHNR and CDR2 as FQNEAQ (reference sequence). The CDR3: CASSPKSQRQGYF.

The chain couples TRBV7-7 to TRBJ2-1; TCRdb indicates TRBD1, and absent DNA this call remains unverified. This CDR3 contains 14 residues. Germline V CDR1 and CDR2: SSHAT, FNYEAQ (reference sequence). CDR3 residues: CASSQGGRYNEQFF.

The genes are TRBV5-1 and TRBJ1-2. Germline V gene sequence: CDR1 SGHRS, CDR2 YFSETQ. The CDR3 runs 13 residues. The CDR3 loop is CASSPERTYGYTF.

The chain couples TRBV28 to TRBJ1-4; TCRdb gives TRBD1 as the D gene, but with no DNA this cannot be confirmed. The CDR3 extends over 15 amino acids. Per germline, CDR1 MDHEN and CDR2 SYDVKM. The CDR3 protein is CASRPWTEKEEKLFF.

V gene TRBV10-3 combines with J gene TRBJ1-2; checking the TCRdb D call of TRBD1 is not possible without DNA. The germline CDR1 and CDR2 sequences are ENHRY and SYGVKD. The CDR3 totals 17 residues. The CDR3 loop is CAISEEWGTGSLGGYTF.

The chain recombines TRBV5-1 with TRBJ2-7; checking the TCRdb D call of TRBD1 is not possible without DNA. This CDR3 is 14 amino acids long. Germline CDR1 is SGHRS and CDR2 is YFSETQ. CDR3 sequence: CASSFGQGKYEQYF.

This chain uses TRBV24-1 with TRBJ2-5; the D gene TCRdb calls, TRBD2, cannot be checked with no DNA. Germline CDR1 and CDR2: KGHDR and SFDVKD. This CDR3 spans 15 amino acids. CDR3 sequence: CATSDLRVGQETQYF.

J is TRBJ2-1 and V is TRBV27; no DNA is available, so the TRBD2 call from TCRdb remains unchecked. Germline assignment: CDR1 MNHEY and CDR2 SMNVEV (reference sequence). The CDR3 totals 15 residues. The CDR3 sequence: CASSWLLAGVNEQFF.

This chain connects TRBV6-1 to TRBJ2-1; TCRdb selects TRBD1, and the lack of DNA leaves this call unchecked. CDR3 size: 15 residues. Germline CDR1 is MNHNS and CDR2 is SASEGT. The CDR3 sequence: CATRRSGVRPHEQFF.

The V gene is TRBV7-9, the J gene TRBJ1-2; TCRdb gives TRBD1 as the D gene, but with no DNA this cannot be confirmed. The CDR3 is made up of 14 amino acids. Germline V gene lookup returns CDR1 SEHNR and CDR2 FQNEAQ (reference sequence). The CDR3: CASSLGQGFDGYTF.

This rearrangement joins TRBV3-1 to TRBJ2-2; the TCRdb D gene call, TRBD1, has no DNA to confirm it. The CDR3 runs to 16 residues. Germline V gene sequence: CDR1 LGHDT, CDR2 YNNKEL (reference sequence). CDR3 residues: CASSQVGQGALGELFF.